The entry that follows covers one TCR beta chain sequence. The protocol was immunoSEQ multiplex PCR, while the TCRdb copy is restricted to in-frame clones and leaves out a portion. The data contain about 140,000 clones, approximately 78% of them seen just once; the ten biggest clones take up 3.5% to 5%. This sample stems from a study of blood T cell repertoires in COVID-19. Germline assignment: CDR1 MNHEY and CDR2 SMNVEV (reference sequence). This CDR3 is 15 amino acids long. V dropped 5 bases and J dropped 2; count of bases not matched to a gene: 6. The chain has TRBV27 and TRBJ2-5, with 9 bases that match TRBD1. This clonotype was sampled from a woman of 80 years or more with acute or convalescent COVID-19. The sequenced material came from peripheral blood. The CDR3 loop reads CASSTRTGAQETQYF. The CDR3 coding sequence is TGTGCCAGCAGTACGCGGACAGGGGCACAAGAGACCCAGTACTTC.